This T cell receptor (beta chain) was sequenced in a study of T cell responses to AZD1222 COVID-19 vaccine. Comments on this clone: The antigen remains undetermined.

Clones were sequenced by immunoSEQ multiplex PCR, and TCRdb holds only the in-frame ones, with some missing. The sample lists about 94,000 clones; approximately 87% were seen once. The CDR3 spans 17 residues. CDR1 and CDR2 from the germline V gene are SGHAT and FQNNGV. V shed 1 base and J 4 bases; nucleotides not matched to a gene: 3. Broader study findings: The donor group comprised mostly white British people and more females; the analysis possibly underestimated clonal diversity. Regions 160-218 and 743-854 dominated among vaccine-associated CD4 TCRs spanning spike. Spike-specific TCR breadth and depth grew following two AZD1222 doses.

Both about-4-week and about-12-week second-dose recipients were combined. The sample in question was peripheral blood, obtained 28 days after the second AZD1222 dose. This TCR derives from an adult who received the AZD1222 COVID-19 vaccine. The chain combines TRBV11-2 with TRBJ2-2, with TRBD2 matching 13 bases. CDR3 in amino acids: CASSLGTSGGSTGELFF. The DNA of the CDR3 is TGTGCCAGCAGCTTAGGGACTAGCGGGGGTAGCACCGGGGAGCTGTTTTTT.